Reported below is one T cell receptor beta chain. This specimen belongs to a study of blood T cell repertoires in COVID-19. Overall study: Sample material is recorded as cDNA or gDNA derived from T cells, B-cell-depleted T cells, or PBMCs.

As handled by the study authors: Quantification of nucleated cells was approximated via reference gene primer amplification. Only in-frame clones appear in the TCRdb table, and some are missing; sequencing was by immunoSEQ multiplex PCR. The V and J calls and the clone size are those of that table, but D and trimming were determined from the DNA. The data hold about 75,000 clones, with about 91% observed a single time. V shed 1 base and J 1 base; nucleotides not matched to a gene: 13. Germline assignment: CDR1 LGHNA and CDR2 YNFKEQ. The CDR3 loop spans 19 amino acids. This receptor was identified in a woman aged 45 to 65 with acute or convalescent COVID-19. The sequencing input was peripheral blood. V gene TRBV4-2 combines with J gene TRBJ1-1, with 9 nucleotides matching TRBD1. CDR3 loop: CASSQVPTGQGRGNTEAFF. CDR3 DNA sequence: TGTGCCAGCAGCCAAGTACCCACGGGACAGGGCAGGGGGAACACTGAAGCTTTCTTT.